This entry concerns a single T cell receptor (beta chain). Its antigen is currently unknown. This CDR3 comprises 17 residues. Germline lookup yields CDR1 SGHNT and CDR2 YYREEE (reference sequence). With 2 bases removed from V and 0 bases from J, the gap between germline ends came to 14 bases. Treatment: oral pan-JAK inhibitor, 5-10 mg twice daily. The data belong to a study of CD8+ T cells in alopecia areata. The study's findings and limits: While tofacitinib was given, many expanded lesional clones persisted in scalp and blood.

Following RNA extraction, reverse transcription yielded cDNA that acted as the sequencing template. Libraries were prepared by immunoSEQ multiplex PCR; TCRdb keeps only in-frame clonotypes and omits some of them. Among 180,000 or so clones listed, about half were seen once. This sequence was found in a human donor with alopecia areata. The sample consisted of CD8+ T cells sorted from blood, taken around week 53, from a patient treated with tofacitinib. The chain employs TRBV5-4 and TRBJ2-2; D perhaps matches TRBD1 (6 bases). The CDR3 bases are TGTGCCAGCAGCTTTGGGATTGGGGGCGCGAACACCGGGGAGCTGTTTTTT. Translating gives CASSFGIGGANTGELFF.